This T cell receptor beta chain was sequenced in a study of blood T cell repertoires in COVID-19. Overall study context: Both acute and convalescent COVID-19 samples were obtained from the United States, Italy and Spain. The cDNA or gDNA used as material had been derived from T cells, B-cell-depleted T cells, or PBMCs.

Original data processing: Amplification of reference gene primers provided the estimated nucleated cell counts. Using immunoSEQ multiplex PCR, the repertoire was profiled, and TCRdb retains in-frame clones only, with some absent. Clonal size and the V and J genes are those of that table, whereas D and trimming came from the DNA. In the table there are about 140,000 clones, 65% to 90% of which are singletons. The V and J ends lost 6 bases and 0 bases respectively, with 12 bases between them. Germline V gives CDR1 KGHSH, CDR2 LQKENI. This CDR3 spans 15 amino acids. This clonotype was sampled from a man aged 50-60 years with acute or convalescent COVID-19. The sequenced material came from peripheral blood. The genes are TRBV18 and TRBJ2-1; D is perhaps TRBD2 (5 bases). CDR3 residues: CASSPAEISYNEQFF. CDR3 in DNA: TGTGCCAGCTCCCCAGCGGAGATCTCCTACAATGAGCAGTTCTTC.